These T cell receptor beta chains were read from a single sample in a study of T cells in Graves' hyperthyroidism and ophthalmopathy. TCRdb itself ran the multiplex PCR reads through MiXCR, one entry per CDR3 protein. The sample lists over 650,000 distinct CDR3 sequences, less than 45% occurring once. The sample was peripheral blood or thyroid tissue (not recorded which). These receptors were obtained from an adult man with Graves' disease, either hyperthyroidism or ophthalmopathy (not recorded which). Each CDR3 is given with its conserved first and last residue. D genes are given only for firm matches. Some rows mark clone size as missing; the rest say once, few, many or name a class of expanded clone.

D	J	size	V	DNA	CDR3
TRBD1	TRBJ1-5	few	TRBV20-1	TGCAGTGCCGGTCGACAGGGCGGTAGCAATCAGCCCCAGCATTTT	CSAGRQGGSNQPQHF
TRBD1	TRBJ1-1	.	TRBV20-1	TGCAGTGCTAGAGTCCCAGGGGGCCGGTACACTGAAGCTTTCTTT	CSARVPGGRYTEAFF
TRBD2	TRBJ2-7	.	TRBV7-3	TGTGCCAGCAGCCCCCGGACTAGCGGGGGCTACGAGCAGTACTTC	CASSPRTSGGYEQYF
TRBD1	TRBJ1-1	.	TRBV12-3/TRBV12-4	TGTGCCAGCAGTTTAGTGACAGGGACTACTGAAGCTTTCTTT	CASSLVTGTTEAFF
TRBD1	TRBJ1-3	.	TRBV7-6	TGTGCCAGCAGTTCCGGACAGGGGGTCCTCTCTGGAAACACCATATATTTT	CASSSGQGVLSGNTIYF
.	TRBJ1-1	few	TRBV20-1	TGCAGTGCTAGAGCGGCGGACAGGAACACTGAAGCTTTCTTT	CSARAADRNTEAFF
TRBD1	TRBJ1-1	.	TRBV5-5	TGTGCCAGCAGATCTCCAGGGGGCTCTGAAGCTTTCTTT	CASRSPGGSEAFF
.	TRBJ1-2	.	TRBV24-1	TGTGCCACCAGCGACTGGGGGGGAGTGGAGGGCTACACCTTC	CATSDWGGVEGYTF
.	TRBJ1-5	few	TRBV4-1	TGCGCCAGCAGCCAAGAATCTGGCCTTAGCAATCAGCCCCAGCATTTT	CASSQESGLSNQPQHF
.	TRBJ1-4	.	TRBV29-1	TGCAGCGTTGACCTGCATGAAAAACTGTTTTTT	CSVDLHEKLFF
TRBD1	TRBJ1-1	many	TRBV25-1	TGTGCCAGCAGTGGCAGGGGGCGAAGGACTAACACTGAAGCTTTCTTT	CASSGRGRRTNTEAFF
TRBD1	TRBJ1-1	.	TRBV5-1	TGCGCCAGCAGCTTACAGGGGTCTTTTAACACTGAAGCTTTCTTT	CASSLQGSFNTEAFF
TRBD2	TRBJ2-5	.	TRBV12-3/TRBV12-4	TGTGCCAGCAGGAAGACTAGCGGGGGGTACCAAGAGACCCAGTACTTC	CASRKTSGGYQETQYF
TRBD1	TRBJ1-2	.	TRBV20-1	TGCAGTGCTAGAGCACAGGGGCAGGGTGGCTACACCTTC	CSARAQGQGGYTF
.	TRBJ2-7	many	TRBV7-7	TGTGCTAGCAGCTTGTCCGGGAGCGAGCAGTACTTC	CASSLSGSEQYF
.	TRBJ1-3	.	TRBV20-1	TGCAGTGCTAGAGCAAATGGGGGCCCTGGAAACACCATATATTTT	CSARANGGPGNTIYF
.	TRBJ1-2	.	TRBV5-1	TGCGCCAGCAGCTCCTGGGAGGCCACGCGTATCGGCTACACCTTC	CASSSWEATRIGYTF
TRBD1	TRBJ2-5	.	TRBV7-6	TGTGCCAGCAGCGCACAGGGGGGACGAGAGACCCAGTACTTC	CASSAQGGRETQYF
TRBD1	TRBJ1-1	.	TRBV11-2	TGTGCCAGCAGGAGGCGACAGGGGTCCCAGCCCCTGGCTTTCTTT	CASRRRQGSQPLAFF
.	TRBJ1-6	many	TRBV14	TGTGCCAGCAGCCAAGCCAGATGGTCACCCCTCCACTTT	CASSQARWSPLHF
.	TRBJ1-1	.	TRBV29-1	TGCAGCGTTGATCGGGCAGGGGACACTGAAGCTTTCTTT	CSVDRAGDTEAFF
.	TRBJ1-1	many	TRBV7-2	TGTGCCAGCAGCCCCGCCCCAGACACTGAAGCTTTCTTT	CASSPAPDTEAFF
TRBD1	TRBJ1-5	.	TRBV15	TGTGCCACCAGCAGAGGATCCGGGACAGGGACGCAGCCCCAGCATTTT	CATSRGSGTGTQPQHF
.	TRBJ2-5	.	TRBV5-4	TGTGCCAGCAGCTTCGGGGGCTCTGGGACCCAGTACTTC	CASSFGGSGTQYF
TRBD1	TRBJ2-7	.	TRBV20-1	TGCAGTGCTAGAGAGGGGACAGGGGACTCCTACGAGCAGTACTTC	CSAREGTGDSYEQYF
.	TRBJ1-3	many	TRBV7-2	TGTGCCAGCAGCTTGGGATTCGGAAACACCATATATTTT	CASSLGFGNTIYF
.	TRBJ2-7	.	TRBV9	TGTGCCAGCAGCACGGGCCCTTCTACCCCTACGAAGCAGTACTTC	CASSTGPSTPTKQYF
.	TRBJ1-3	.	TRBV20-1	TGCAGTGCTAGATACGGGGACTCTGGAAACACCATATATTTT	CSARYGDSGNTIYF
TRBD1	TRBJ2-7	.	TRBV5-1	TGCGCCAGCGGGACAGGGGTGGACGAGCAGTACTTC	CASGTGVDEQYF
.	TRBJ1-5	.	TRBV10-3	TGTGCCATCAGTGAAGGGGAGAGGCAGCCCCAGCATTTT	CAISEGERQPQHF
.	TRBJ1-2	once	TRBV15	TGTGCCACCAGCAGAGACCCGGCGGATGGCTACACCTTC	CATSRDPADGYTF
.	TRBJ1-2	.	TRBV12-3/TRBV12-4	TGTGCCAGCAGCGGGGGGTACACCTTC	CASSGGYTF
TRBD1	TRBJ1-2	few	TRBV10-3	TGTGCCATCAGTGGACCCGAGCAGACAGGGAACCCTACCTATGGCTACACCTTC	CAISGPEQTGNPTYGYTF
.	TRBJ2-5	.	TRBV9	TGTGCCAGCAGCGCGGGGGGCTGGTACCAAGAGACCCAGTACTTC	CASSAGGWYQETQYF
.	TRBJ1-5	.	TRBV10-2	TGCGCCAGCAGTGTTGGGGGGGAGAATTCACCCCAGCATTTT	CASSVGGENSPQHF
.	TRBJ1-2	many	TRBV6-1	TGTGCCAGCAACGCAGGTCAAGGCCATGGCTACACCTTC	CASNAGQGHGYTF
TRBD1	TRBJ2-7	many	TRBV7-9	TGTGCCAGCAGCTTGGACAGGGGGGACGAGCAGTACTTC	CASSLDRGDEQYF
.	TRBJ2-2	few	TRBV7-9	TGTGCCAGCAACATTGGGGGCCCGAACACCGGGGAGCTGTTTTTT	CASNIGGPNTGELFF
.	TRBJ2-2	.	TRBV12-3/TRBV12-4	TGTGCCAGCAGTTTAAGGGCCAACACCGGGGAGCTGTTTTTT	CASSLRANTGELFF
.	TRBJ1-2	.	TRBV19	TGTGCCAGTAGTACTCCGGGGCCCCGTGGGGGCTACACCTTC	CASSTPGPRGGYTF
.	TRBJ1-3	.	TRBV29-1	TGCAGCGTTGGAGGACTAGCGGGAGACACCATATATTTT	CSVGGLAGDTIYF
.	TRBJ2-5	.	TRBV2	TGTGCCAGCAGTTTAATAGGGGAAGAGACCCAGTACTTC	CASSLIGEETQYF
TRBD2	TRBJ2-5	many	TRBV7-9	TGTGCCAGCAGCTTAGCGACAGGACTAGCGTCCGAGACCCAGTACTTC	CASSLATGLASETQYF
.	TRBJ1-1	.	TRBV10-3	TGTGCCATCAGTGATTCCCCCGGGACACTGAGCACTGAAGCTTTCTTT	CAISDSPGTLSTEAFF
.	TRBJ2-5	few	TRBV20-1	TGCAGTGCTAGAGGGGCAGGGAAGTACCAAGAGACCCAGTACTTC	CSARGAGKYQETQYF
.	TRBJ1-1	.	TRBV5-1	TGCGCCAGCAGCTTGGAGGTGGGGGACTTCGCTGAAGCTTTCTTT	CASSLEVGDFAEAFF
TRBD1	TRBJ1-1	once	TRBV6-1	TGTGCCAGCACCCAGGGGGGGACCACTGAAGCTTTCTTT	CASTQGGTTEAFF
.	TRBJ2-2	few	TRBV7-9	TGTGCCAGCAGCCGAGGACAAGACACCGGGGAGCTGTTTTTT	CASSRGQDTGELFF
.	TRBJ2-7	few	TRBV7-8	TGTGCCAGCAGCTACGTAAGACTTGGACCTTACGAGCAGTACTTC	CASSYVRLGPYEQYF
.	TRBJ1-5	many	TRBV20-1	TGCAGTGCTAATTGGGCCGGGGCAGGGACGGGCAATCAGCCCCAGCATTTT	CSANWAGAGTGNQPQHF